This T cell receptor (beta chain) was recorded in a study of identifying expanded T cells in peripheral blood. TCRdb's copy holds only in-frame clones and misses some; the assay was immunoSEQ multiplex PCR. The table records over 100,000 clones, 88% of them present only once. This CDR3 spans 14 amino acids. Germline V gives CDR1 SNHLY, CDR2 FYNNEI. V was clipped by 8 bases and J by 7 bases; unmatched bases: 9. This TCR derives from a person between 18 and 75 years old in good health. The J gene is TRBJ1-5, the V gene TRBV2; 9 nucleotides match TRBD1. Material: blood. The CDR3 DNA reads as TGTGCCAGCTCGTTCCGGACAGGGGACCAGCCCCAGCATTTT. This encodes CASSFRTGDQPQHF.